The 17 T cell receptor beta chains reported below all come from one sample, sequenced in a study of PD-L1 blockade in urothelial cancer. This sample's time point: peripheral blood 6 weeks after treatment start. Measured with immunoSEQ multiplex PCR; TCRdb has only the in-frame clones, and not every one. Altogether approximately 120,000 clones are present, about 82% being singletons, with the ten largest covering roughly 2.6%. This sample comprised PBMCs, obtained around atezolizumab (anti-PD-L1) treatment. These receptors all come from a middle-aged man with urothelial cancer.

The chain carries TRBV5-5 and TRBJ2-7, with a weak D call TRBD2 (6 bases). The germline gives CDR1 SGHKS, CDR2 YYEKEE (reference sequence). Trimming shortened V by 4 bases and J by 4 bases, and 21 bases separated the two germline ends. The CDR3 has 16 residues. This CDR3 reads CASSRPPTGEGYEQYF. The DNA for the CDR3 is TGTGCCAGCAGCCGACCCCCTACGGGGGAAGGTTACGAGCAGTACTTC. The full variable domain, in which reference TRBV5-5 and TRBJ2-7 provide the parts outside the CDR3, is DAGVTQSPTHLIKTRGQQVTLRCSPISGHKSVSWYQQVLGQGPQFIFQYYEKEERGRGNFPDRFSARQFPNYSSELNVNALLLGDSALYLCASSRPPTGEGYEQYFGPGTRLTVT.

This clone was found a few times. The chain uses TRBV6-5 and TRBJ1-4, with D unresolved. CDR3 length equals 12 residues. V shed 6 bases and J shed 6 bases, with 8 bases lying between them. Germline V gene lookup returns CDR1 MNHEY and CDR2 SVGAGI. CDR3 amino acids: CASRKGDEKLFF. CDR3 nucleotides: TGTGCCAGCAGAAAAGGAGATGAAAAACTGTTTTTT.

The J gene is TRBJ2-7, the V gene TRBV7-9; 8 bases map to TRBD2. Germline assignment: CDR1 SEHNR and CDR2 FQNEAQ (reference sequence). J was trimmed by 9 bases and V by 5 bases; bases with no gene match: 6. This CDR3 has 12 residues. CDR3 DNA: TGTGCCAGCAGCCCCAGCGGGGGAGGGCAGTACTTC. This codes for CASSPSGGGQYF.

V usage is TRBV28 and J usage is TRBJ1-1; maybe TRBD1 (5 bases). The CDR3 runs 13 residues. Germline V gene data show CDR1 as MDHEN and CDR2 as SYDVKM. The V gene lost 7 bases and the J gene lost 3 bases, with 12 bases spanning the gap. The CDR3 protein is CASTRGGDTEAFF. In DNA form, the CDR3 reads TGTGCCAGCACCCGAGGAGGGGACACTGAAGCTTTCTTT.

A single count supports this clone. The chain employs TRBV6-5 and TRBJ1-1; 10 positions match TRBD1. CDR1 is MNHEY and CDR2 is SVGAGI in the germline V gene. The V segment lost 8 bases and the J segment 3 bases; nucleotides outside the gene matches: 9. CDR3 length equals 15 residues. The CDR3 coding sequence is TGTGCCAGCGAAGGGGGGGACAGGGGATACACTGAAGCTTTCTTT. It codes for CASEGGDRGYTEAFF.

The J gene is TRBJ2-5, the V gene TRBV7-9; D unclear. CDR1 and CDR2 (germline): SEHNR, FQNEAQ (reference sequence). Between the trimmed V and J ends, which lost 5 bases and 6 bases, there was a span of 7 bases. CDR3 size: 11 residues. CDR3 in DNA: TGTGCCAGCAGCCCCGCGAAGACCCAGTACTTC. It translates to CASSPAKTQYF.

Concerning this clone: One end of the junction does not line up with germline, which may come from a read error. This chain joins TRBV6-5 and TRBJ1-2; TRBD1 is a possible D gene (6 bases). Germline CDR1 and CDR2: MNHEY and SVGAGI. This CDR3 is built from 12 residues. CDR3 sequence reads: CASIGGQSDPYF. DNA of the CDR3: TGTGCCAGCATCGGAGGACAGTCGGATCCCTACTTC.

The chain carries TRBV29-1 and TRBJ1-2; TRBD1 might be the D (5 bases). CDR1 and CDR2 from the germline V gene are SQVTM and ANQGSEA. V was clipped by 3 bases and J by 6 bases, with 17 bases between them. The CDR3 runs to 14 residues. The CDR3 DNA follows: TGCAGCGTTGACCCCAAAAGGGGTGTACATGGCTACACCTTC. Encoded protein: CSVDPKRGVHGYTF.

This chain joins TRBV11-2 and TRBJ2-1, with D hard to call. From germline, CDR1 is SGHAT and CDR2 FQNNGV. Deletions cut 0 bases from V and 3 bases from J, with 12 bases between. This CDR3 spans 16 amino acids. The CDR3 coding sequence is TGTGCCAGCAGCTTAGAGTCCGGTTATCGCTACAATGAGCAGTTCTTC. It codes for CASSLESGYRYNEQFF.

V and J are TRBV9 and TRBJ2-2; 9 positions match TRBD2. Germline-derived CDR1 and CDR2 are SGDLS and YYNGEE. The CDR3 runs to 14 residues. V trimming: 0 bases; J trimming: 9 bases; junction bases outside the gene matches: 3. Here the CDR3 DNA reads TGTGCCAGCAGCGTAGGCGGGGGGGGCCGGGAGCTGTTTTTT. It codes for CASSVGGGGRELFF.

V gene TRBV13 combines with J gene TRBJ2-1, with 7 bases lining up with TRBD1. There are 13 residues in the CDR3. Looked up from germline, CDR1 is PRHDT and CDR2 is FYEKMQ (reference sequence). V trimming: 8 bases; J trimming: 8 bases; junction bases outside the gene matches: 9. The CDR3 spells CASFNRGNYEQFF. The DNA for the CDR3 is TGTGCCAGCTTTAACAGGGGAAACTATGAGCAGTTCTTC.

The rearrangement links TRBV27 to TRBJ1-2, with 7 positions matching TRBD1. This CDR3 is built from 14 residues. V gave up 5 bases and J gave up 7 bases; unmatched junction bases: 10. Germline V lookup: CDR1 MNHEY, CDR2 SMNVEV (reference sequence). CDR3 sequence reads: CASSNTGVRRGYTF. CDR3 nucleotide sequence: TGTGCCAGCAGTAACACAGGGGTTCGGCGTGGCTACACCTTC.

The chain uses TRBV7-2 and TRBJ2-2; 8 bases are a match to TRBD1. V lost 11 bases to trimming and J lost 4 bases; unmatched junction nucleotides: 6. Germline V gene sequence: CDR1 SGHTA, CDR2 FQGNSA. There are 13 residues in the CDR3. The CDR3 bases are TGTGCCTCCAGGGGGCTCGGCACCGGGGAGCTGTTTTTT. Translated: CASRGLGTGELFF.

The chain employs TRBV7-6 and TRBJ2-2; D possibly corresponds to TRBD2 (7 bases). The germline V and J ends were trimmed by 0 bases and 2 bases, with 13 bases remaining between them. This CDR3 region has 17 residues. The germline V gene encodes CDR1 SGHVS and CDR2 FNYEAQ. CDR3 bases: TGTGCCAGCAGCTTAGCGCGGGGGACACCCAACACCGGGGAGCTGTTTTTT. Residues: CASSLARGTPNTGELFF. The complete variable domain, with remaining parts taken from reference TRBV7-6 and TRBJ2-2, reads GAGVSQSPRYKVTKRGQDVALRCDPISGHVSLYWYRQALGQGPEFLTYFNYEAQQDKSGLPNDRFSAERPEGSISTLTIQRTEQRDSAMYRCASSLARGTPNTGELFFGEGSRLTVL.

This clone was found a few times. V is TRBV7-8 and J is TRBJ2-3, with 8 bases aligning to TRBD2. V shed 4 bases and J 2 bases; nucleotides not matched to a gene: 14. Germline V gene sequence: CDR1 SGHVS, CDR2 FQNEAQ. The CDR3 length is 18 residues. The CDR3, as DNA: TGTGCCAGCAGCTCTCAATCCAGGACTAGCTTACTCACAGATACGCAGTATTTT. Translating it yields CASSSQSRTSLLTDTQYF.

This sequence joins TRBV30 and TRBJ1-5; D gene uncertain. Germline lookup yields CDR1 GTSNPN and CDR2 SVGIG (reference sequence). Deletions cut 2 bases from V and 0 bases from J, with 5 bases between. There are 13 residues in the CDR3. CDR3 amino acids: CAWSSDSNQPQHF. The CDR3 DNA reads as TGTGCCTGGAGTAGCGATAGCAATCAGCCCCAGCATTTT.

The V gene is TRBV5-1, the J gene TRBJ1-4, with D possibly being TRBD1 (5 bases). V was pared by 8 bases and J by 8 bases, with 19 bases between. There are 14 residues in the CDR3. Germline values: CDR1 SGHRS, CDR2 YFSETQ. For the CDR3, the DNA is TGCGCCAGTAAAAAGGACGGCCGGGGGGAAAAACTGTTTTTT. Protein: CASKKDGRGEKLFF.